This passage covers 24 T cell receptor beta chains from one sample sequenced in a study of Graves' ophthalmopathy and Graves' hyperthyroidism. Amplifying from RNA transcripts, the study obtained TCR beta CDR3 regions. HTBI primers primed a first-round RT-PCR, and a second-round multiplex PCR followed. TCRdb re-called the multiplex PCR reads through MiXCR, storing one row per CDR3 protein. Of 360,000 or so distinct CDR3 sequences listed, about 18% were seen once; the top ten hold about 1.4%. Sequenced sample: peripheral blood. These receptors were obtained from a woman aged 18-30 years with Graves' ophthalmopathy.

This clonotype was counted ten times or more. The chain carries TRBV6-5 and TRBJ1-6, with a possible D match to TRBD1 (6 bases). This CDR3 has 15 residues. Germline assignment: CDR1 MNHEY and CDR2 SVGAGI. V was cut by 4 bases and J by 9 bases, with 16 bases left in between. The CDR3 loop reads CASSSAPQGGSPLHF. The CDR3 bases are TGTGCCAGCAGTTCAGCTCCACAGGGAGGTTCACCCCTCCACTTT.

Many counts were recorded for this clonotype. The V and J genes are TRBV28 and TRBJ1-1, with D perhaps matching TRBD1 (6 bases). Germline CDR1 MDHEN, CDR2 SYDVKM. The V end lost 10 bases, the J end lost 3 bases, and 9 bases lay between the germline ends. The CDR3 spans 11 residues. The CDR3 nucleotides read TGTGCCATCACAGGGTACACTGAAGCTTTCTTT. Protein: CAITGYTEAFF.

This clonotype was recorded at least ten times. The gene calls are TRBV20-1 and TRBJ2-7, with TRBD2 identical over 9 bases. Trimming removed 0 bases from V and 0 bases from J; junction bases left unmatched: 6. Germline V gene lookup returns CDR1 DFQATT and CDR2 SNEGSKA (reference sequence). The CDR3 extends over 16 amino acids. This CDR3 is CSARDPRLAVSYEQYF. CDR3 nucleotides: TGCAGTGCTAGAGATCCTCGACTAGCGGTCTCCTACGAGCAGTACTTC.

Many counts were recorded for this clonotype. The chain carries TRBV28 and TRBJ1-1; no clear D gene. The V and J ends lost 2 bases and 4 bases respectively, with 8 bases between them. The CDR3 loop spans 13 amino acids. CDR1 is MDHEN and CDR2 is SYDVKM in the germline V gene. The CDR3 sequence: CASSLIGSTEAFF. The CDR3 DNA follows: TGTGCCAGCAGTTTAATAGGGAGCACTGAAGCTTTCTTT.

This clonotype was seen more than once but under ten times. The J gene is TRBJ1-1, the V gene TRBV25-1; 7 positions agree with TRBD1. This CDR3 spans 13 amino acids. V trimming: 2 bases; J trimming: 3 bases; junction bases outside the gene matches: 0. CDR1 and CDR2 from the germline V gene are MGHDK and SYGVNS. The CDR3 DNA follows: TGTGCCAGCAGTGAAACAGGGGACACTGAAGCTTTCTTT. It is translated as CASSETGDTEAFF.

This clonotype was observed at least ten times. V and J are TRBV5-1 and TRBJ2-7, with 7 bases that match TRBD1. The V gene end was trimmed by 4 bases and the J gene end by 4 bases; junction bases not matched to a gene: 11. CDR1 and CDR2 from the germline V gene are SGHRS and YFSETQ. The CDR3 consists of 15 residues. CDR3 DNA sequence: TGCGCCAGCAGCGAGGGGGCTAGTAACTTGTACGAGCAGTACTTC. Encoded protein: CASSEGASNLYEQYF. Variable domain in full (rest from reference TRBV5-1 and TRBJ2-7): KAGVTQTPRYLIKTRGQQVTLSCSPISGHRSVSWYQQTPGQGLQFLFEYFSETQRNKGNFPGRFSGRQFSNSRSEMNVSTLELGDSALYLCASSEGASNLYEQYFGPGTRLTVT.

In this sample, this clonotype turned up many times. The gene calls are TRBV29-1 and TRBJ2-7; 15 bases match TRBD2. Germline V lookup: CDR1 SQVTM, CDR2 ANQGSEA. V lost 6 bases and J lost 2; bases outside the gene matches: 11. The CDR3 spans 17 residues. CDR3 coding DNA: TGCAGCGTCCTGAAGGGACTAGCGGGGGGTGGAACCTACGAGCAGTACTTC. Protein sequence: CSVLKGLAGGGTYEQYF.

This clonotype was picked up many times. The chain recombines TRBV4-3 with TRBJ1-3; weak D call: TRBD1 (6 bases). The CDR3 loop spans 18 amino acids. Germline loops: CDR1 LGHNA, CDR2 YSLEER. The V end lost 4 bases, the J end lost 2 bases, and 21 bases lay between the germline ends. CDR3 DNA: TGCGCCAGCAGCCTCCTGCTGGGGGGGCTCAGGGCTGGAAACACCATATATTTT. Encoded protein: CASSLLLGGLRAGNTIYF.

This clonotype was picked up many times. The chain employs TRBV24-1 and TRBJ1-2; 11 positions match TRBD1. V was clipped by 2 bases and J by 4 bases; unmatched bases: 2. The CDR3 runs 15 residues. CDR1 and CDR2 (germline): KGHDR, SFDVKD. The DNA of the CDR3 is TGTGCCACCAGTGATTCGGGGACAGGGGGCTATGGCTACACCTTC. This sequence encodes CATSDSGTGGYGYTF.

Many counts were recorded for this clonotype. The chain combines TRBV27 with TRBJ2-2, with D perhaps TRBD1 (6 bases). The V end was cut by 0 bases, the J end by 3 bases, with 11 bases between. The CDR3 covers 16 residues. Germline assignment: CDR1 MNHEY and CDR2 SMNVEV (reference sequence). CDR3 sequence reads: CASSLSAGVDTGELFF. In nucleotides, the CDR3 is TGTGCCAGCAGTTTATCTGCAGGGGTGGACACCGGGGAGCTGTTTTTT.

This clonotype has ten or more counts. This CDR3 reads CASSLWSGNTGELFF. The CDR3 nucleotides read TGTGCCAGCAGTTTATGGTCAGGGAACACCGGGGAGCTGTTTTTT. The gene calls are TRBV12-3 or TRBV12-4 and TRBJ2-2; D unclear. This CDR3 has 15 amino acids. Between the trimmed V and J ends, which lost 2 bases and 1 base, there was a span of 8 bases.

This clonotype was detected only a few times. This rearrangement joins TRBV19 to TRBJ2-2; the D is unclear. V was cut by 6 bases and J by 2 bases, with 7 bases left in between. The germline CDR1 and CDR2 sequences are LNHDA and SQIVND (reference sequence). This CDR3 comprises 13 residues. CDR3 in amino acids: CASRTTNTGELFF. The CDR3 DNA reads as TGTGCCAGTAGGACAACTAACACCGGGGAGCTGTTTTTT.

There are many counts of this clonotype. J is TRBJ1-2 and V is TRBV7-9, with D maybe TRBD1 (5 bases). The germline CDR1 and CDR2 sequences are SEHNR and FQNEAQ (reference sequence). Trimming removed 6 bases at V and 8 bases at J, with 19 bases between. This CDR3 has 14 amino acids. The CDR3 spells CASSRQVGPGGYTF. In nucleotides, the CDR3 is TGTGCCAGCAGTCGGCAGGTGGGGCCCGGCGGCTACACCTTC.

This clonotype was observed at least ten times. The chain recombines TRBV7-2 with TRBJ2-7; D remains ambiguous. V was shortened by 0 bases and J by 5 bases, with 17 bases between the two germline ends. Germline V gives CDR1 SGHTA, CDR2 FQGNSA. The CDR3 is 16 residues long. The CDR3: CASSLAALSALHEQYF. In DNA, the CDR3 is TGTGCCAGCAGCTTAGCTGCGCTCTCAGCTCTCCACGAGCAGTACTTC.

This clonotype was seen ten or more times. The chain uses TRBV15 and TRBJ1-1; D gene uncertain. The CDR3 sequence is 12 residues long. Trimming left V 5 bases short and J 4 bases short, with 8 bases between. CDR1 is LNHNV, CDR2 YYDKDF, per germline (reference sequence). CDR3 region: CATSGRGTEAFF. The CDR3 DNA reads as TGTGCCACCAGCGGACGGGGCACTGAAGCTTTCTTT.

There are many counts of this clonotype. The gene calls are TRBV20-1 and TRBJ2-7; a possible D gene is TRBD1 (5 bases). The CDR3 runs 16 residues. Trimming pared 0 bases from V and 7 bases from J, leaving 22 bases between. In germline, CDR1 is DFQATT, CDR2 SNEGSKA (reference sequence). CDR3 loop: CSARDVLRTSTTEQYF. CDR3 nucleotide sequence: TGCAGTGCTAGAGATGTTCTCAGGACAAGCACTACGGAGCAGTACTTC.

V is TRBV19 and J is TRBJ2-5; 8 bases match TRBD2. Unmatched junction bases numbered 10, after V lost 7 bases and J lost 9 bases. Germline lookup yields CDR1 LNHDA and CDR2 SQIVND (reference sequence). There are 13 residues in the CDR3. The CDR3 loop reads CASTPIAGSAQYF. In nucleotides, the CDR3 is TGTGCCAGTACCCCAATAGCGGGATCGGCCCAGTACTTC.

The chain carries TRBV12-3 or TRBV12-4 and TRBJ2-7; possible D gene TRBD2, 5 bases. V lost 8 bases and J lost 3, with 23 bases in between. The CDR3 contains 16 residues. DNA for the CDR3: TGTGCCAGCGGTAATGGCCGGGGTGGTATGGGCTACGAGCAGTACTTC. It specifies CASGNGRGGMGYEQYF.

This clonotype was detected ten times or more. The CDR3 sequence is CASRGLAGVETQYF. DNA of the CDR3: TGTGCCAGCCGGGGACTAGCGGGAGTGGAGACCCAGTACTTC. The chain recombines TRBV19 with TRBJ2-5, with 14 bases identical to TRBD2. CDR3 length: 14 amino acids. J gave up 5 bases and V 9 bases, and 5 bases lay outside the gene matches. Germline V gives CDR1 LNHDA, CDR2 SQIVND (reference sequence).

This clonotype was found many times. Written as DNA, the CDR3 is TGTGCCAGCAGCCAATGGGGTTCGCACAGTGAAGCTTTCTTT. It translates to CASSQWGSHSEAFF. The gene calls are TRBV16 and TRBJ1-1; D is ambiguous. Germline CDR1 reads KGHSY; CDR2 reads FQNENV. V gave up 1 base and J gave up 7 bases, with 13 bases separating them. This CDR3 has 14 residues. Full variable domain (remainder filled in from reference TRBV16 and TRBJ1-1): GEEVAQTPKHLVRGEGQKAKLYCAPIKGHSYVFWYQQVLKNEFKFLISFQNENVFDETGMPKERFSAKCLPNSPCSLEIQATKLEDSAVYFCASSQWGSHSEAFFGQGTRLTVV.

This clonotype has ten or more counts. The chain is built from TRBV19 and TRBJ1-6, with D perhaps TRBD1 (5 bases). In germline, CDR1 is LNHDA, CDR2 SQIVND (reference sequence). The ends were cut back, 5 bases at V and 11 bases at J, with 16 bases in the middle. The CDR3 runs to 14 residues. The DNA of the CDR3 is TGTGCCAGTAGTGCCCCAGGGAGAGAGACACCCCTCCACTTT. This codes for CASSAPGRETPLHF. The full variable domain, its missing parts supplied by reference TRBV19 and TRBJ1-6, is DGGITQSPKYLFRKEGQNVTLSCEQNLNHDAMYWYRQDPGQGLRLIYYSQIVNDFQKGDIAEGYSVSREKKESFPLTVTSAQKNPTAFYLCASSAPGRETPLHFGNGTRLTVT.

This clonotype has ten or more counts. The chain links TRBV6-2 or TRBV6-3 to TRBJ2-5; D may correspond to TRBD1 or TRBD2 (6 bases each). This CDR3 has 14 amino acids. CDR1 MNHEY and CDR2 SVGEGT come from the germline V gene. V lost 8 bases and J lost 4, with 17 bases in between. CDR3 in amino acids: CASAKRGGSETQYF. The CDR3 coding sequence is TGTGCCAGCGCTAAGAGAGGGGGGTCAGAGACCCAGTACTTC.

This chain uses TRBV20-1 with TRBJ2-3, with D unresolved. V lost 6 bases and J lost 6, with 10 bases in between. The CDR3 is made up of 11 amino acids. Germline-derived CDR1 and CDR2 are DFQATT and SNEGSKA (reference sequence). This chain's CDR3 is CSAYRADTQYF. The CDR3 region has the DNA TGCAGTGCATATAGGGCGGATACGCAGTATTTT.

In this sample, this clonotype turned up many times. The gene calls are TRBV27 and TRBJ2-2; possibly TRBD2 for D (5 bases). Germline CDR1 and CDR2: MNHEY and SMNVEV (reference sequence). The CDR3 spans 16 residues. Trimming took off 3 bases at V and 7 bases at J, with 18 bases between the two ends. The CDR3 DNA follows: TGTGCCAGCAGTTTTAGTTTAGAGGGCTTCGGCGGGGAGCTGTTTTTT. Encoded protein: CASSFSLEGFGGELFF.